The T cell receptor beta chain described here comes from a study of shared clonotypes between healthy human individuals. The study's findings and limits: Read depth was anticipated to influence clonotype sharing among donors. A limitation of the genetic and exposure-history diversity represented arose from few donors.

This clone is a singleton in its sample. Its antigen remains unknown. The V gene's germline CDR1 is SGHTA and CDR2 FQGNSA. The CDR3 runs to 13 residues. V was pared by 2 bases and J by 6 bases, with 1 base of the junction left unmatched. Every subset had its genomic DNA shared out evenly among several immunoSEQ plates. The method was immunoSEQ multiplex PCR; TCRdb's version includes in-frame clones alone and lacks a portion of them. Here the sample spans about 460,000 clones, 70% to 80% being singletons. Input material: PBMCs. The chain joins TRBV7-2 to TRBJ2-1, with 7 bases identical to TRBD2. This receptor was taken from a woman aged 40 to 50 in good health. Some clones in this sample may be carry-over from other donors' samples. CDR3 sequence reads: CASSLRTSNEQFF. CDR3 DNA: TGTGCCAGCAGCTTAAGGACTAGCAATGAGCAGTTCTTC.